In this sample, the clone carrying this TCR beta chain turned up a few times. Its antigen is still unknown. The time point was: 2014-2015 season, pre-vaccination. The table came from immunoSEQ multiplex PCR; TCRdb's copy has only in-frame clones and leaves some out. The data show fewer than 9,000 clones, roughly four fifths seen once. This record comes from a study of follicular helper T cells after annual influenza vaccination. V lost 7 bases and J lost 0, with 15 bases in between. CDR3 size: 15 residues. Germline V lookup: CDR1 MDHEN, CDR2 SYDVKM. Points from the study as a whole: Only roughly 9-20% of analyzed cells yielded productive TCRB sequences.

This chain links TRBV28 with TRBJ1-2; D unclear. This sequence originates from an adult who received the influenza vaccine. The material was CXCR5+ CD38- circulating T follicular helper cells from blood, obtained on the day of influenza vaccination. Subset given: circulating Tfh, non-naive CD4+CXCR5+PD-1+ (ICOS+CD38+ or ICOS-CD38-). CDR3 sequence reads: CASIEVGSSNYGYTF. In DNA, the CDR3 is TGTGCCAGCATTGAGGTCGGAAGTTCTAACTATGGCTACACCTTC.